This T cell receptor beta chain was obtained from a study of T cells after yellow fever vaccination. Study results and limitations: Detected again after the booster were most primary-vaccination clones, at about 96% CD4 and 88% CD8. The bulk population could contribute abundant contaminating clonotypes to FACS-sorted repertoires. When the response was secondary, it was weaker but reached its peak faster, day 5 versus 15.

On this clonotype: Its antigen is unknown.

TCRdb reprocessed the 5' RACE reads via MiXCR and lists one record per CDR3 protein. The table includes about 580,000 distinct CDR3 sequences, less than 20% detected once. V trimming: 2 bases; J trimming: 5 bases; junction bases outside the gene matches: 4. Germline CDR1 reads SGHKS; CDR2 reads YYEKEE (reference sequence). This CDR3 contains 15 residues. The specimen was PBMCs, collected around 5 days after the first yellow fever vaccination. The TCR originated in a man aged 18 to 29 who received the YFV17D yellow fever vaccine. The gene calls are TRBV5-5 and TRBJ2-4, with 10 bases identical to TRBD2. CDR3 loop: CASSFSGGMENIQYF. The CDR3 DNA sequence: TGTGCCAGCAGCTTTAGCGGGGGGATGGAAAACATTCAGTACTTC.